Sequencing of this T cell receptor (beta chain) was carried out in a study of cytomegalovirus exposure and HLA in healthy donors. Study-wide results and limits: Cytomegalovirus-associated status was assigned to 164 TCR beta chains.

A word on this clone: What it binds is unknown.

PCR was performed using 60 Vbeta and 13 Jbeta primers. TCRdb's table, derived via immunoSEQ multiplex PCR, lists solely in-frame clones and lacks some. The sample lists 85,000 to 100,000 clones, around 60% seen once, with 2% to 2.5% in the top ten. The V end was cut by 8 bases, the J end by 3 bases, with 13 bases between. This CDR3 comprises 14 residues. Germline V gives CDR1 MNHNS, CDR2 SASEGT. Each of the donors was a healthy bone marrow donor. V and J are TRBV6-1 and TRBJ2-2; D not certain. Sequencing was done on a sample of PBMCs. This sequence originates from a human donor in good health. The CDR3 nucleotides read TGTGCCAGCTCTAACCCGATTCACACCGGGGAGCTGTTTTTT. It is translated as CASSNPIHTGELFF.